This is a list of T cell receptor beta chains from one sample in a study of T cells after yellow fever vaccination. Each CDR3 protein gets one entry after TCRdb re-called the 5' RACE reads with MiXCR. The sample has hundreds of thousands of distinct CDR3 sequences; around 12% are singletons. This material consisted of PBMCs, taken on the day of the yellow fever booster vaccination. The receptors come from a man aged 30 to 45 who received the YFV17D yellow fever vaccine. Both conserved end residues are part of each CDR3. The D gene is left open where the match is weak. Where a row states a size, it is once, few, many or the class of an expanded clone; other rows omit it.

j_gene: TRBJ2-2; v_gene: TRBV20-1; d_gene: TRBD1; abundance: -; CDR3aa: CSARAGTGGELFF; CDR3nt: TGCAGTGCTAGAGCAGGGACAGGGGGGGAGCTGTTTTTT
j_gene: TRBJ1-2; v_gene: TRBV5-1; d_gene: TRBD1; abundance: many; CDR3aa: CASSLGQGIYGYTF; CDR3nt: TGCGCCAGCAGCTTGGGACAGGGGATCTACGGCTACACCTTC
j_gene: TRBJ1-1; v_gene: TRBV12-3/TRBV12-4; d_gene: -; abundance: few; CDR3aa: CASHEEGNTEAFF; CDR3nt: TGTGCCAGCCACGAAGAGGGGAACACTGAAGCTTTCTTT
j_gene: TRBJ2-6; v_gene: TRBV25-1; d_gene: -; abundance: few; CDR3aa: CASSSVGKGSGANVLTF; CDR3nt: TGTGCCAGCTCATCAGTGGGGAAGGGGTCTGGGGCCAACGTCCTGACTTTC
j_gene: TRBJ1-2; v_gene: TRBV27; d_gene: -; abundance: few; CDR3aa: CASSLSRDGGYTF; CDR3nt: TGTGCCAGCAGTTTATCGAGGGACGGTGGCTACACCTTC
j_gene: TRBJ2-5; v_gene: TRBV12-3/TRBV12-4; d_gene: -; abundance: many; CDR3aa: CASSLVGSQETQYF; CDR3nt: TGTGCCAGCAGTTTAGTGGGCAGCCAAGAGACCCAGTACTTC
j_gene: TRBJ2-1; v_gene: TRBV29-1; d_gene: -; abundance: few; CDR3aa: CSPRLGNEQFF; CDR3nt: TGCAGCCCTCGACTAGGGAATGAGCAGTTCTTC
j_gene: TRBJ1-2; v_gene: TRBV7-2; d_gene: TRBD1; abundance: -; CDR3aa: CASSQTGKANYGYTF; CDR3nt: TGTGCCAGCAGCCAGACAGGGAAGGCGAACTATGGCTACACCTTC
j_gene: TRBJ2-3; v_gene: TRBV29-1; d_gene: TRBD2; abundance: -; CDR3aa: CSVVEKLAGVKDTQYF; CDR3nt: TGCAGCGTTGTAGAAAAACTAGCGGGAGTGAAGGATACGCAGTATTTT
j_gene: TRBJ2-1; v_gene: TRBV5-1; d_gene: -; abundance: few; CDR3aa: CASSPSKGSGGPNEQFF; CDR3nt: TGCGCCAGCAGCCCAAGCAAGGGGAGTGGGGGCCCCAATGAGCAGTTCTTC
j_gene: TRBJ2-7; v_gene: TRBV5-4; d_gene: -; abundance: many; CDR3aa: CASSLSGSTYEQYF; CDR3nt: TGTGCCAGCAGCTTGAGTGGGAGTACGTACGAGCAGTACTTC
j_gene: TRBJ2-5; v_gene: TRBV20-1; d_gene: -; abundance: -; CDR3aa: CSCDQAPGQETQYF; CDR3nt: TGCAGTTGTGACCAGGCTCCGGGCCAAGAGACCCAGTACTTC
j_gene: TRBJ2-5; v_gene: TRBV30; d_gene: -; abundance: few; CDR3aa: CAWSFGTPQETQYF; CDR3nt: TGTGCCTGGAGTTTTGGGACCCCCCAAGAGACCCAGTACTTC
j_gene: TRBJ2-2; v_gene: TRBV5-1; d_gene: -; abundance: many; CDR3aa: CASSLEGDGELFF; CDR3nt: TGCGCCAGCAGCTTGGAGGGGGACGGGGAGCTGTTTTTT
j_gene: TRBJ2-7; v_gene: TRBV3-1; d_gene: TRBD2; abundance: -; CDR3aa: CASSQGGRASYEQYF; CDR3nt: TGTGCCAGCAGCCAAGGCGGGAGGGCGAGCTACGAGCAGTACTTC
j_gene: TRBJ1-1; v_gene: TRBV5-1; d_gene: -; abundance: few; CDR3aa: CASSGTSRTEAFF; CDR3nt: TGCGCCAGCAGCGGGACTTCACGAACTGAAGCTTTCTTT
j_gene: TRBJ2-5; v_gene: TRBV29-1; d_gene: -; abundance: few; CDR3aa: CSVGQGGRETQYF; CDR3nt: TGCAGCGTTGGCCAGGGGGGGCGAGAGACCCAGTACTTC
j_gene: TRBJ2-5; v_gene: TRBV7-2; d_gene: -; abundance: -; CDR3aa: CASSLEIVETQYF; CDR3nt: TGTGCCAGCAGCTTAGAAATAGTGGAGACCCAGTACTTC
j_gene: TRBJ2-7; v_gene: TRBV14; d_gene: TRBD2; abundance: -; CDR3aa: CASSQDRSGGQSYEQYF; CDR3nt: TGTGCCAGCAGCCAAGATCGTAGCGGGGGCCAATCCTACGAGCAGTACTTC
j_gene: TRBJ2-5; v_gene: TRBV11-1; d_gene: TRBD2; abundance: -; CDR3aa: CASSLSLQTSGQETQYF; CDR3nt: TGTGCCAGCAGCCTTAGCCTCCAGACTAGCGGACAAGAGACCCAGTACTTC
j_gene: TRBJ2-1; v_gene: TRBV29-1; d_gene: -; abundance: few; CDR3aa: CSVAWRDNEQFF; CDR3nt: TGCAGCGTTGCGTGGCGGGACAATGAGCAGTTCTTC
j_gene: TRBJ2-7; v_gene: TRBV6-2/TRBV6-3; d_gene: -; abundance: -; CDR3aa: CASKGRQANGQYF; CDR3nt: TGTGCCAGCAAGGGACGCCAGGCCAACGGGCAGTACTTC
j_gene: TRBJ2-7; v_gene: TRBV7-8; d_gene: TRBD1; abundance: many; CDR3aa: CASSSRGGQTHLGYEQYF; CDR3nt: TGTGCCAGCAGCTCAAGAGGGGGACAGACCCATTTAGGATACGAGCAGTACTTC
j_gene: TRBJ1-1; v_gene: TRBV29-1; d_gene: -; abundance: few; CDR3aa: CSVRGHVNTEAFF; CDR3nt: TGCAGCGTTAGAGGCCATGTGAACACTGAAGCTTTCTTT
j_gene: TRBJ2-4; v_gene: TRBV2; d_gene: TRBD2; abundance: -; CDR3aa: CASSQPGLAGDGCIQYF; CDR3nt: TGTGCCAGCAGCCAACCGGGACTAGCGGGAGATGGATGCATTCAGTACTTC
j_gene: TRBJ1-5; v_gene: TRBV6-1; d_gene: -; abundance: few; CDR3aa: CASSQVFDQPQHF; CDR3nt: TGTGCCAGCAGTCAGGTGTTCGATCAGCCCCAGCATTTT
j_gene: TRBJ2-1; v_gene: TRBV11-1; d_gene: -; abundance: few; CDR3aa: CASSLIPLALRAYNEQFF; CDR3nt: TGTGCCAGCAGCTTAATCCCTCTGGCCTTACGGGCCTACAATGAGCAGTTCTTC
j_gene: TRBJ1-2; v_gene: TRBV30; d_gene: TRBD1; abundance: few; CDR3aa: CAWRRRDRANNGYTF; CDR3nt: TGTGCCTGGAGGCGTAGGGACAGGGCGAACAATGGCTACACCTTC
j_gene: TRBJ2-7; v_gene: TRBV5-1; d_gene: -; abundance: few; CDR3aa: CASSLAKTYEQYF; CDR3nt: TGCGCCAGCAGCTTGGCTAAGACCTACGAGCAGTACTTC
j_gene: TRBJ2-1; v_gene: TRBV5-5; d_gene: -; abundance: -; CDR3aa: CAISPGLLCYNEQFF; CDR3nt: TGTGCCATCAGCCCGGGGCTCCTCTGCTACAATGAGCAGTTCTTC
j_gene: TRBJ2-7; v_gene: TRBV18; d_gene: -; abundance: few; CDR3aa: CASSPPNLSYEQYF; CDR3nt: TGTGCCAGCTCACCACCGAACCTCTCCTACGAGCAGTACTTC
j_gene: TRBJ2-6; v_gene: TRBV20-1; d_gene: -; abundance: -; CDR3aa: CSASNSLIISGANVLTF; CDR3nt: TGCAGTGCTAGTAACAGTCTTATCATCTCTGGGGCCAACGTCCTGACTTTC
j_gene: TRBJ2-7; v_gene: TRBV9; d_gene: -; abundance: -; CDR3aa: CASSVGSPGAEQYF; CDR3nt: TGTGCCAGCAGCGTAGGTTCCCCAGGGGCCGAGCAGTACTTC
j_gene: TRBJ2-5; v_gene: TRBV6-5; d_gene: -; abundance: -; CDR3aa: CASRPPEKLGETQYF; CDR3nt: TGTGCCAGCAGGCCCCCGGAGAAGCTTGGGGAGACCCAGTACTTC
j_gene: TRBJ2-4; v_gene: TRBV28; d_gene: TRBD2; abundance: -; CDR3aa: CASSYMPKPGLAGVGGAKNIQYF; CDR3nt: TGTGCCAGCAGTTATATGCCAAAGCCGGGACTAGCGGGAGTCGGGGGGGCCAAAAACATTCAGTACTTC
j_gene: TRBJ2-3; v_gene: TRBV12-3/TRBV12-4; d_gene: -; abundance: -; CDR3aa: CASSLLSLYF; CDR3nt: TGTGCCAGCAGTTTGCTTAGTTTGTATTTT
j_gene: TRBJ1-4; v_gene: TRBV5-1; d_gene: -; abundance: few; CDR3aa: CASSAAGGGGEKLFF; CDR3nt: TGCGCCAGCAGCGCGGCTGGCGGGGGTGGTGAAAAACTGTTTTTT
j_gene: TRBJ2-4; v_gene: TRBV12-3/TRBV12-4; d_gene: -; abundance: many; CDR3aa: CASSRGENIQYF; CDR3nt: TGTGCCAGCAGTCGGGGAGAAAACATTCAGTACTTC
j_gene: TRBJ2-6; v_gene: TRBV9; d_gene: -; abundance: -; CDR3aa: CASSVSFSGANVLTF; CDR3nt: TGTGCCAGCAGCGTATCGTTCTCTGGGGCCAACGTCCTGACTTTC
j_gene: TRBJ2-3; v_gene: TRBV24-1; d_gene: -; abundance: -; CDR3aa: CATSRQRTPRGGATDTQYF; CDR3nt: TGTGCCACCAGCCGCCAACGGACCCCGAGAGGAGGGGCCACAGATACGCAGTATTTT